Listed below are T cell receptor beta chains from one sample, sequenced in a study of T-cell reconstitution after alpha-beta-depleted transplantation in children. TCRdb re-called the PCR reads through MiXCR, storing one row per CDR3 protein. The data contain about 640,000 distinct CDR3 sequences, 13% of them singletons. Material: PBMCs, mostly from graft donor cells, obtained 360 days after TCRalphabeta/CD19-depleted stem cell transplant. Receptors originate from a male patient aged 10 to 17 who had a stem cell transplant for acute myeloid leukemia, so the T cells may come from the graft donor. Both conserved end residues are trimmed from each CDR3.

J gene,V gene,CDR3 protein
TRBJ2-7,TRBV7-2,ASSPGVGSSEQY
TRBJ2-4,TRBV3-1,ASSRERVGGDVRSAKNIQY
TRBJ2-1,TRBV9,ASSVGFPSNEQF
TRBJ1-3,TRBV6-5,ASSYFTGTGVIGNTIY
TRBJ2-2,TRBV20-1,SAGDGRYGGELF
TRBJ1-3,TRBV29-1,SVERIVGGTIY
TRBJ2-5,TRBV7-2,ASTALDLQTQY
TRBJ1-6,TRBV7-6,ASSSKGQPSFYNSPLH
TRBJ2-7,TRBV29-1,SVEGQGAGEQY
TRBJ2-1,TRBV7-2,ASSFSGPSYNEQF
TRBJ2-7,TRBV12-3/TRBV12-4,ASSLINGRSYEQY
TRBJ2-3,TRBV20-1,SARQGAVTTFTDTQY
TRBJ2-3,TRBV4-2,ASSQEGLAGAPDTQY
TRBJ1-5,TRBV20-1,CSRGQGRGNQPQH
TRBJ2-1,TRBV20-1,SASRNNEQF
TRBJ2-7,TRBV5-1,ASSSHLPGQGIYEQY
TRBJ2-2,TRBV4-3,ASALGINTGELF
TRBJ2-1,TRBV29-1,SVGTRDYNEQF
TRBJ2-2,TRBV24-1,ATSDLGVTGELF
TRBJ2-7,TRBV24-1,ATSEGASLVYEQY
TRBJ2-3,TRBV28,ASSPILELTDTQY
TRBJ1-1,TRBV12-5,ASGLNRGTEAF
TRBJ1-5,TRBV20-1,SARDRQGASNQPQH
TRBJ2-7,TRBV7-8,ASFPGGEQY
TRBJ1-1,TRBV20-1,SARDRGKGNTEAF
TRBJ2-3,TRBV6-5,ASSYNGPTDTQY
TRBJ2-3,TRBV7-2,ASSLEAGGGTDTQY
TRBJ2-7,TRBV4-3,ASSQDEQDSYEQY
TRBJ1-1,TRBV3-1,ASSQEGRMTEAF
TRBJ1-6,TRBV6-1,ASKVSSYNSPLH
TRBJ2-3,TRBV24-1,ATSDAGGRATDTQY